Below, 15 T cell receptor beta chains from the same sample are listed, as sequenced in a study of T-cell memory formation after mild COVID-19. TCRdb fed the 5' RACE reads into MiXCR, producing one record per CDR3 protein. The sample records under 250,000 distinct CDR3 sequences, around 26% being singletons. The specimen was PBMCs or a T cell subset sorted from them (not recorded which). These receptors all stem from an adult woman who had mild COVID-19 (a few samples of this study predate the infection). Cell type and time point are not known.

J is TRBJ2-4 and V is TRBV27; D is perhaps TRBD1 (6 bases). The CDR3 totals 16 residues. The germline CDR1 and CDR2 sequences are MNHEY and SMNVEV (reference sequence). V lost 5 bases and J lost 1, with 15 bases in between. For the CDR3, the DNA is TGTGCCAGCAGTGAACAGGGATTCGGGGCCAAAAACATTCAGTACTTC. This codes for CASSEQGFGAKNIQYF.

The chain has TRBV20-1 and TRBJ2-7; D is possibly TRBD1 or TRBD2 (5 bases each). V dropped 4 bases and J dropped 5 bases, with 18 bases sitting between them. The CDR3 extends over 14 amino acids. Germline CDR1 DFQATT, CDR2 SNEGSKA (reference sequence). The CDR3 here is CSATSGTPPDEQYF. The CDR3 DNA sequence: TGCAGTGCTACATCCGGGACCCCCCCGGACGAGCAGTACTTC.

This clonotype was counted ten times or more. This rearrangement joins TRBV18 to TRBJ2-7, with D hard to call. The germline V gene has CDR1 KGHSH and CDR2 LQKENI. This CDR3 region has 16 residues. Trimming removed 4 bases from V and 0 bases from J, with 16 bases in between. The CDR3 loop reads CASSLFSGTSSYEQYF. The CDR3 nucleotides are TGTGCCAGCTCACTCTTTTCAGGCACGAGCTCCTACGAGCAGTACTTC.

The V gene is TRBV7-3, the J gene TRBJ1-2, with 10 bases fitting TRBD1. Germline values: CDR1 SGHTA, CDR2 FQGTGA. CDR3 size: 15 residues. Losses at the gene ends were 4 bases for V and 7 bases for J; bases not matched to a gene: 9. The CDR3 sequence is CASSSPGTGAGGYTF. The DNA of the CDR3 is TGTGCCAGCAGCTCCCCCGGGACAGGGGCAGGTGGCTACACCTTC.

This clonotype was detected ten times or more. DNA of the CDR3: TGCGCCAGCAGCTTGCCCTCCTACGAGCAGTACTTC. Encoded protein: CASSLPSYEQYF. V and J are TRBV5-1 and TRBJ2-7; D unclear. This CDR3 contains 12 residues. Trimming cost V 1 base and J 0 bases, with 2 bases left between them. Germline-derived CDR1 and CDR2 are SGHRS and YFSETQ.

The V and J genes are TRBV5-1 and TRBJ2-7; D is unclear. V was cut by 4 bases and J by 2 bases, with 10 bases left in between. Germline loops: CDR1 SGHRS, CDR2 YFSETQ. The CDR3 has 13 residues. CDR3 bases: TGCGCCAGCAGCCCGGACGACCCCTACGAGCAGTACTTC. This encodes CASSPDDPYEQYF.

The CDR3 DNA sequence: TGTGCCAGCAGCTTAGCGGGGGGGCGAAGCACAGATACGCAGTATTTT. It codes for CASSLAGGRSTDTQYF. The V call is TRBV11-2, the J call TRBJ2-3; 8 bases fit TRBD2. The CDR3 is made up of 16 amino acids. V lost 1 base, J lost 0 bases, and 3 bases stayed unmatched. Germline V gene data show CDR1 as SGHAT and CDR2 as FQNNGV.

This chain connects TRBV2 to TRBJ2-1; 14 bases match TRBD2. With 1 base clipped from V and 9 bases from J, the junction kept 2 bases outside the gene matches. CDR1 SNHLY and CDR2 FYNNEI come from the germline V gene. The CDR3 totals 15 residues. The CDR3 is CASSEGLAGGGEQFF. CDR3 nucleotide sequence: TGTGCCAGCAGTGAAGGACTAGCGGGAGGGGGTGAGCAGTTCTTC.

This clonotype was seen a few times. The chain combines TRBV9 with TRBJ2-3; no clear D. V gave up 4 bases and J gave up 2 bases, with 17 bases separating them. This CDR3 region has 16 residues. From germline, CDR1 is SGDLS and CDR2 YYNGEE. CDR3 sequence: CASSSTDRWPTDTQYF. The CDR3 bases are TGTGCCAGCAGCTCTACCGATCGGTGGCCCACAGATACGCAGTATTTT. Variable domain in full (rest from reference TRBV9 and TRBJ2-3): DSGVTQTPKHLITATGQRVTLRCSPRSGDLSVYWYQQSLDQGLQFLIQYYNGEERAKGNILERFSAQQFPDLHSELNLSSLELGDSALYFCASSSTDRWPTDTQYFGPGTRLTVL.

The chain joins TRBV3-1 to TRBJ2-2, with D unresolved. CDR1 is LGHDT, CDR2 YNNKEL, per germline (reference sequence). CDR3 size: 13 residues. Trimming removed 1 base from V and 6 bases from J, with 6 bases in between. CDR3 nucleotides: TGTGCCAGCAGCCAAGTCGGCGCCGGGGAGCTGTTTTTT. Its protein is CASSQVGAGELFF.

The genes are TRBV20-1 and TRBJ2-7; 7 bases map to TRBD2. CDR1 and CDR2 (germline): DFQATT, SNEGSKA (reference sequence). The CDR3 loop spans 14 amino acids. Trimming at V came to 2 bases and at J to 2 bases, leaving 6 bases not matched to a gene. DNA of the CDR3: TGCAGTGCTAGACCCCCGGGAGGCACCTACGAGCAGTACTTC. Its translation is CSARPPGGTYEQYF.

The genes are TRBV11-2 and TRBJ2-1; 12 bases align to TRBD2. The V gene end was trimmed by 4 bases and the J gene end by 3 bases; junction bases not matched to a gene: 4. This CDR3 is built from 16 residues. Germline CDR1 and CDR2: SGHAT and FQNNGV. CDR3 coding DNA: TGTGCCAGCAGCTCCGGACTAGCGGGGAACTACAATGAGCAGTTCTTC. It translates to CASSSGLAGNYNEQFF.

A few counts support this clonotype. This chain connects TRBV4-1 to TRBJ1-2; TRBD1 matches at 8 bases. CDR1 is MGHRA, CDR2 YSYEKL, per germline. The CDR3 runs to 15 residues. Losses at the gene ends were 2 bases for V and 8 bases for J; bases not matched to a gene: 10. The CDR3 reads CASSQLGTGYSGYTF. The CDR3 bases are TGCGCCAGCAGCCAACTTGGGACAGGCTATTCGGGCTACACCTTC.

The rearrangement joins TRBV27 to TRBJ2-7; D not resolved. The CDR3 sequence is 15 residues long. V lost 2 bases to trimming and J lost 2 bases, with 13 bases between them. CDR1 MNHEY and CDR2 SMNVEV come from the germline V gene (reference sequence). CDR3 amino acids: CASSLVDVPTYEQYF. The DNA of the CDR3 is TGTGCCAGCAGTTTAGTGGACGTACCGACCTACGAGCAGTACTTC.

The V gene is TRBV7-2, the J gene TRBJ2-7; no reliable D call. Per germline, CDR1 SGHTA and CDR2 FQGNSA. CDR3 length: 11 residues. Trimming pared 6 bases from V and 7 bases from J, leaving 10 bases between. The chain's CDR3 is CASSPLLEQYF. CDR3 nucleotides: TGTGCCAGCAGTCCTCTTCTGGAGCAGTACTTC.